These T cell receptor beta chains were read from a single sample in a study of T cell responses to AZD1222 COVID-19 vaccine. Only in-frame clones appear in the TCRdb table, and some are missing; sequencing was by immunoSEQ multiplex PCR. The sample carries fewer than 120,000 clones, about nine tenths recorded once. Sequences were derived from peripheral blood, sampled on day 0 of AZD1222 vaccination. The receptors were gathered from an adult in good health. Both conserved end residues are part of each CDR3. D genes are given only for firm matches. Clone size appears in some rows only: once, few, many, or a class for an expanded clone.

TRBV7-2,TRBD1,TRBJ1-6,NA,TGTGCCAGCAGCTTAAATCGGGACAGCCTTTATTCACCCCTCCACTTT,CASSLNRDSLYSPLHF
TRBV6-4,NA,TRBJ2-3,NA,TGTGCCAGCAGTCCGACTAGTAGTACAGATACGCAGTATTTT,CASSPTSSTDTQYF
TRBV24-1,TRBD1,TRBJ2-3,NA,TGTGCCACCAGTGATCGGACAGGGCGCACAGATACGCAGTATTTT,CATSDRTGRTDTQYF
TRBV18,NA,TRBJ1-5,NA,TGTGCCAGCTCAGGGGGCCTCAGCAATCAGCCCCAGCATTTT,CASSGGLSNQPQHF
TRBV27,TRBD1,TRBJ1-5,NA,TGTGCCAGCAGTCCCGGGACAGCCTCCAATCAGCCCCAGCATTTT,CASSPGTASNQPQHF
TRBV4-1,NA,TRBJ1-1,once,TGCGCCAGCAGCCCCCCAACGGGTGAAGCTTTCTTT,CASSPPTGEAFF
TRBV3-1/TRBV3-2,NA,TRBJ1-1,NA,TGTGCCAGCAGCCAACTTTCAGGGAACACTGAAGCTTTCTTT,CASSQLSGNTEAFF
TRBV3-1/TRBV3-2,TRBD1,TRBJ1-5,NA,TGTGCCAGCAGTCCCGGACAGGCCAATCAGCCCCAGCATTTT,CASSPGQANQPQHF
TRBV7-8,TRBD2,TRBJ2-7,NA,TGTGCCAGCAGCTTTAGCGGGGTAACCTCGGGGGAGCAGTACTTC,CASSFSGVTSGEQYF
TRBV6-4,TRBD2,TRBJ2-1,NA,TGTGCCAGCAGTGACTCCGGGGGGGCGCACAATGAGCAGTTCTTC,CASSDSGGAHNEQFF
TRBV7-9,NA,TRBJ1-5,NA,TGTGCCAGCAGCCAAGACGGGAGCAATCAGCCCCAGCATTTT,CASSQDGSNQPQHF
TRBV3-1/TRBV3-2,TRBD2,TRBJ2-1,NA,TGTGCCAGCAGCCCCGGCCCTAGCGGGGGGCCCGAGCAGTTCTTC,CASSPGPSGGPEQFF
TRBV18,TRBD1,TRBJ2-1,NA,TGTGCCAGCTCACCAAGGACAGGGAAAAATGAGCAGTTCTTC,CASSPRTGKNEQFF
TRBV18,NA,TRBJ1-2,NA,TGTGCCAGCTCATCCACGCTCTCCAACTATGGCTACACCTTC,CASSSTLSNYGYTF
TRBV5-8,TRBD2,TRBJ2-1,NA,TGTGCCAGCAGCTTTTCCGACCGACTAGCGGGGGGGCCTGGGAATGAGCAGTTCTTC,CASSFSDRLAGGPGNEQFF
TRBV5-5,NA,TRBJ2-7,NA,TGTGCCAGCAGCCCACACAGCAACGAGCAGTACTTC,CASSPHSNEQYF
TRBV19,TRBD2,TRBJ2-7,NA,TGTGCCAGTACCCACGGGGGGGAGGCCGAGCAGTACTTC,CASTHGGEAEQYF
TRBV30,NA,TRBJ2-5,NA,TGTGCCTGGAGCGACCGGCGAGAGACCCAGTACTTC,CAWSDRRETQYF
TRBV5-5,TRBD1,TRBJ2-7,NA,TGTGCCAGCAGATGGGGACAGGGTGACTACGAGCAGTACTTC,CASRWGQGDYEQYF
TRBV7-9,NA,TRBJ1-2,NA,TGTGCCAGCAGCAATGGCCCGTTTACTAACTATGGCTACACCTTC,CASSNGPFTNYGYTF
TRBV18,TRBD1,TRBJ1-3,NA,TGTGCCAGCTCACCGGGACAGGCCAGCTCTGGAAACACCATATATTTT,CASSPGQASSGNTIYF
TRBV2,TRBD1,TRBJ2-5,NA,TGTGCCAGCCGGGACAGAGAAGAGACCCAGTACTTC,CASRDREETQYF
TRBV7-8,NA,TRBJ1-2,NA,TGTGCCAGCAGCTTAGAACAGACTAACTATGGCTACACCTTC,CASSLEQTNYGYTF
TRBV7-7,TRBD1,TRBJ2-5,once,TGTGCCAGCAGCTTAGGGACAGGAGAGGAGACCCAGTACTTC,CASSLGTGEETQYF
TRBV6-5,TRBD1,TRBJ2-7,NA,TGTGCCAGCAGTTCGACAGGGAACGAGCAGTACTTC,CASSSTGNEQYF
TRBV5-1,NA,TRBJ2-1,NA,TGCGCCAGCAGCCCCGAGCGCCAGGGTTCCTACAATGAGCAGTTCTTC,CASSPERQGSYNEQFF
TRBV5-6,NA,TRBJ1-5,NA,TGTGCCAGCAGCAGTACTAGCAATCAGCCCCAGCATTTT,CASSSTSNQPQHF
TRBV11-2,TRBD2,TRBJ2-1,NA,TGTGCCAGCAGCTTAGCGGGGGGGCGGCTCTACAATGAGCAGTTCTTC,CASSLAGGRLYNEQFF
TRBV29-1,TRBD1,TRBJ2-2,NA,TGCAGCGCCGGGACAGTCGACACCGGGGAGCTGTTTTTT,CSAGTVDTGELFF
TRBV28,TRBD2,TRBJ2-3,NA,TGTGCCAGCAGTTCGGGGGGAGTCACAGATACGCAGTATTTT,CASSSGGVTDTQYF
TRBV28,NA,TRBJ1-3,NA,TGTGCCAGCAGTTTGGAGAACACCATATATTTT,CASSLENTIYF
TRBV7-6,NA,TRBJ1-1,NA,TGTGCCAGCAGCTTAGGGGGCTCCGGGGCCGGCACTGAAGCTTTCTTT,CASSLGGSGAGTEAFF
TRBV19,TRBD1,TRBJ1-6,NA,TGTGCCAGTAGCAGGGGGCTGGGTAATTCACCCCTCCACTTT,CASSRGLGNSPLHF
TRBV6-5,NA,TRBJ2-1,NA,TGTGCCATCGAAGACAAGCCCGGTGAGCAGTTCTTC,CAIEDKPGEQFF
TRBV7-3,NA,TRBJ1-4,NA,TGTGCCAGCAGCTTAAGGCAGGGGCCGAATGAAAAACTGTTTTTT,CASSLRQGPNEKLFF
TRBV6-5,NA,TRBJ2-7,NA,TGTGCCAGCGGAGGCAGGGACACGAGGACCTACGAGCAGTACTTC,CASGGRDTRTYEQYF
TRBV10-3,TRBD1,TRBJ2-1,NA,TGTGCCATCAGTGAGTCGGGACAGGTGAATGAGCAGTTCTTC,CAISESGQVNEQFF
TRBV7-9,TRBD2,TRBJ2-7,NA,TGTGCCAGCAGCCAACGACTAGCGAGTTACGAGCAGTACTTC,CASSQRLASYEQYF
TRBV10-3,TRBD2,TRBJ2-5,NA,TGTGCCATCAGTACAACTAGCGGGGGGTCTCAAGAGACCCAGTACTTC,CAISTTSGGSQETQYF
TRBV12-3/TRBV12-4,NA,TRBJ2-7,NA,TGTGCCAGCAGTCCGTTGGGGGACGAGCAGTACTTC,CASSPLGDEQYF
TRBV3-1/TRBV3-2,TRBD1,TRBJ1-1,NA,TGTGCCAGCAGCCAGCCAGGGGGGACTGAAGCTTTCTTT,CASSQPGGTEAFF
TRBV4-1,TRBD2,TRBJ2-3,NA,TGCGCCAGTACTCCACTAGCGGGAAGCACAGATACGCAGTATTTT,CASTPLAGSTDTQYF
TRBV28,NA,TRBJ2-1,NA,TGTGCCAGCAGCCCCCGTGGTTACTCCCAGTACTACAATGAGCAGTTCTTC,CASSPRGYSQYYNEQFF
TRBV4-1,NA,TRBJ2-3,medium-sized,TGCGCCAGCAGCCAAGTTCTCGGTAGGGGGAGCACAGATACGCAGTATTTT,CASSQVLGRGSTDTQYF
TRBV7-6,NA,TRBJ1-4,NA,TGTGCCAGCAGCTTACTGGGCCCTGATAGCAGGGGTGAAAAACTGTTTTTT,CASSLLGPDSRGEKLFF
TRBV10-1,NA,TRBJ1-1,NA,TGCGCCGGCCTTGGGGCGCTTGACACTGAAGCTTTCTTT,CAGLGALDTEAFF
TRBV11-1,TRBD2,TRBJ2-1,NA,TGTGCCAGCAGCGAGGGACTAGCGGCCAACAATGAGCAGTTCTTC,CASSEGLAANNEQFF
TRBV30,NA,TRBJ1-2,NA,TGTGCCTGGGGAAGCAGGGGTGCGGGCAACTATGGCTACACCTTC,CAWGSRGAGNYGYTF
TRBV5-4,TRBD2,TRBJ2-5,NA,TGTGCCAGCAGCCCAGGGACTAGCGGGGTAGAGACCCAGTACTTC,CASSPGTSGVETQYF
TRBV19,NA,TRBJ1-1,NA,TGTGCCAGTACCGCGTCAGTGAACACTGAAGCTTTCTTT,CASTASVNTEAFF
TRBV27,TRBD1,TRBJ1-1,NA,TGTGCCAGCAGAAAACAGGGGTTACACACTGAAGCTTTCTTT,CASRKQGLHTEAFF
TRBV27,NA,TRBJ2-2,NA,TGTGCCAGCACCATGGTAGGGAACACCGGGGAGCTGTTTTTT,CASTMVGNTGELFF